A single T cell receptor beta chain is shown here with its context. The antigen is undetermined. A much more abundant neighbour one base away suggests this may be a read error. This record comes from a study of response to subunit inactivated influenza vaccine. The V end lost 5 bases, the J end lost 11 bases, and 16 bases lay between the germline ends. The CDR3 runs to 12 residues. Study results and limitations: There was a suggestion from the authors that each seasonal influenza vaccination recruits few new T cells.

TCRdb fed the RT-PCR reads into MiXCR, producing one record per CDR3 protein. This sample has roughly 540,000 distinct CDR3 sequences, with 20% to 25% found just once. These data were likewise used in another study, on T cells expressing NK-cell markers. That paper adds: UMI-tagged 5'RACE template switching yielded the TCR beta cDNA. In several experiments, sorting was restricted to alpha-beta TCR T cells by an anti-gamma-delta TCR antibody. Dominant NKG2C+ clonotypes in a handful of donors made up about 1.0-8% of CD8+ T cells.

The sequenced sample was CD4+ T cells sorted from PBMCs, obtained 11 to 12 days after vaccination. The gene calls are TRBV12-3 or TRBV12-4 and TRBJ2-7; D is tentatively TRBD1 or TRBD2 (5 bases each). This TCR was recovered from a man in his forties or fifties who received an inactivated influenza vaccine. As DNA, the CDR3 is TGTGCCAGCAGTATCCGGGACGGTGAGAAGTACTTC. It codes for CASSIRDGEKYF.